The sequence of this T cell receptor beta chain was determined in a study of T-cell memory formation after mild COVID-19 listed by TCRdb under 2021. Turning to the overall study: Most TCR sequence clusters were specific to one of the two donors. T-cell clones expanding and contracting after mild COVID-19 in a couple of donors were tracked by longitudinal TCRalpha and TCRbeta repertoire sequencing. The cohort was made up of two young adult volunteers, one female and one male, who were previously healthy. Broad study findings and their caveats: The second-wave clones that peaked on day 37 were not confirmed to be SARS-CoV-2 specific. Balanced CD4/CD8 phenotypes were observed for clones contracting from day 15 to 85, whereas a bias towards CD4+ was observed for a second wave of clones expanding from day 15 to 37. Contracting CD4+ clones were located mainly in the CM and EM memory subsets, whereas CD8+ clones were found to be enriched in EMRA. Some responding clones were found in pre-infection memory, which suggests that pre-existing cross-reactive memory T cells took part in the SARS-CoV-2 response. Only a couple of mild cases were covered by the study, and larger cohorts that include severe cases with pre-infection samples were considered necessary.

This clonotype came up a few times. Its antigen is still unknown. Base qualities are not provided; no much larger clone lies one nucleotide away. Ficoll-Paque density gradient centrifugation was used to isolate PBMCs. TCRdb records Illumina NovaSeq 6000 as the sequencer. TCRalpha and TCRbeta cDNA libraries were built by 5'RACE with constant-segment primers, adding sample barcodes and unique molecular identifiers. RNA was extracted from every sample with Trizol reagent. Amplification of the libraries took two PCR steps, and the second step added a second sample barcode plus Illumina TruSeq adapters. Libraries were sequenced on an Illumina NovaSeq with 2 x 150 bp paired-end reads. On the study's bioinformatics: Demultiplexing of reads and collapsing into UMI-guided consensus sequences were performed with migec v1.2.7. Using mixcr v2.1.11, the UMI consensuses were aligned to TRA and TRB V and J templates and assembled into clonotypes. A clonotype was counted as expanded or contracted only when both edgeR and NoisET called the clonotype significant, with the noise models trained on biological replicates. edgeR calls used a false discovery rate-adjusted p below 0.01 and a log2 fold-change threshold of 1. As an exploratory analysis of dynamics, max-normalized trajectories of the 1000 most abundant clonotypes were examined by PCA with hierarchical clustering. Separately sequenced CD4+ and CD8+ repertoires were used to assign the CD4 or CD8 phenotype of responding clones. The public sequencing data were trimmed at Q25 with fastp and processed into clonotypes with MiXCR by TCRdb, which kept only in-frame beta chains. Rows are unified per CDR3 protein, each entry keeping the most common DNA and genes. The V and J calls, along with clone size, are taken from TCRdb and not from the paper's own processing. For this sample the table gives 200,000 to 300,000 distinct CDR3 sequences, of which less than 20% were detected only once. The top ten clonotypes cover 2.1% of the sample.

V and J lose 3 bases and 0 bases, and a span of 6 bases separates them. CDR1 and CDR2 are read off the germline V gene as SNHLY and FYNNEI. The CDR3, from cysteine to phenylalanine, totals 15 residues. The CDR3 DNA has 45 bases and is translated from base 1. Sequenced material: PBMCs or a T cell subset sorted from them (not recorded which). The rearranged segments are TRBV2 and TRBJ2-6; the D segment cannot be called with confidence. This TCR was sampled from an adult woman who had mild COVID-19 (a few samples of this study predate the infection). The sample titles of this study are shuffled in the database, so cell type and time point are left out; the donor was told from shared clones. The CDR3 in this case is CASSETVSGANVLTF. At the DNA level, the sequence is TGTGCCAGCAGTGAGACGGTCTCTGGGGCCAACGTCCTGACTTTC.